These 14 T cell receptor beta chains came from one sample sequenced in a study of radiotherapy plus CTLA-4 blockade in lung cancer. Only in-frame clones appear in the TCRdb table, and some are missing; sequencing was by immunoSEQ multiplex PCR. The table has around 99,000 clones, 85% to 90% seen once. Sequenced material: peripheral blood, taken from a patient treated with radiotherapy plus ipilimumab. The origin of the receptors is a human donor with non-small cell lung cancer that progressed on radiotherapy plus ipilimumab.

Comments on this clone: Other DNA sequences in the same sample also yield this CDR3. This chain links TRBV18 with TRBJ2-2, with D perhaps assigned TRBD1 or TRBD2 (5 bases each). The V and J ends lost 4 bases and 6 bases respectively, with 9 bases between them. This CDR3 is 13 amino acids long. CDR1 and CDR2 from the germline V gene are KGHSH and LQKENI. The CDR3 sequence is CASSLGTAGELFF. The CDR3 DNA follows: TGTGCCAGCTCACTAGGGACGGCCGGGGAGCTGTTTTTT.

V and J are TRBV2 and TRBJ2-7; 11 bases are a match to TRBD2. CDR3 length: 16 amino acids. With 6 bases clipped from V and 1 base from J, the junction kept 8 bases outside the gene matches. Per germline, CDR1 SNHLY and CDR2 FYNNEI. The DNA of the CDR3 is TGTGCCAGCAGGCTACAAGGGACTAGCGGATCCTACGAGCAGTACTTC. It encodes CASRLQGTSGSYEQYF.

This clone was detected only a few times. The rearrangement links TRBV6-1 to TRBJ1-2; unclear D gene. This CDR3 comprises 12 residues. V was pared by 8 bases and J by 5 bases, with 12 bases between. In germline, CDR1 is MNHNS, CDR2 SASEGT. The CDR3 protein is CASQLDHYGYTF. Written as DNA, the CDR3 is TGTGCCAGCCAACTCGACCATTATGGCTACACCTTC.

The chain joins TRBV7-9 to TRBJ2-1; weak D call: TRBD2 (5 bases). Trimming shortened V by 5 bases and J by 8 bases, and 16 bases separated the two germline ends. The germline CDR1 and CDR2 sequences are SEHNR and FQNEAQ (reference sequence). This CDR3 is built from 14 residues. CDR3 coding DNA: TGTGCCAGCAGCATTGGACTTGTTGACGATGAGCAGTTCTTC. Its translation is CASSIGLVDDEQFF.

This clone showed up just a few times. The V call is TRBV2, the J call TRBJ2-5, with TRBD1 matching 8 bases. CDR3 length: 14 amino acids. The J segment lost 1 base and the V segment lost 4 bases, leaving 2 bases of the junction unmatched. Looked up from germline, CDR1 is SNHLY and CDR2 is FYNNEI. CDR3 amino acids: CASSADRVQETQYF. The CDR3 DNA reads TGTGCCAGCAGTGCGGACAGGGTCCAAGAGACCCAGTACTTC.

The chain recombines TRBV18 with TRBJ2-5; D not resolved. The CDR3 runs to 12 residues. V dropped 2 bases and J dropped 5 bases, with 6 bases sitting between them. The germline V gene encodes CDR1 KGHSH and CDR2 LQKENI. CDR3 in DNA: TGTGCCAGCTCACCAGCTTCGGAGACCCAGTACTTC. This translates into CASSPASETQYF.

The chain links TRBV11-2 to TRBJ2-7; no clear D gene. The V gene's germline CDR1 is SGHAT and CDR2 FQNNGV. The CDR3 contains 16 residues. Trimming left V 0 bases short and J 2 bases short, with 14 bases between. DNA for the CDR3: TGTGCCAGCAGCTTAGAGGCAAACCCTCTACCCTACGAGCAGTACTTC. Its protein is CASSLEANPLPYEQYF.

The chain couples TRBV29-1 to TRBJ2-7; TRBD2 matches at 7 bases. Germline trimming cut 6 bases from V and 2 bases from J; bases unmatched to any gene: 4. Germline V gives CDR1 SQVTM, CDR2 ANQGSEA. This CDR3 is built from 12 residues. The DNA for the CDR3 is TGCAGCGTGGGACTATCTGCCTACGAGCAGTACTTC. Encoded protein: CSVGLSAYEQYF.

The chain carries TRBV6-5 and TRBJ1-2; 7 bases align to TRBD1. The junction had 8 bases not matched to a gene; V was cut back by 7 bases and J by 3 bases. Germline CDR1 is MNHEY and CDR2 is SVGAGI. The CDR3 runs to 14 residues. CDR3 coding DNA: TGTGCCAGCAAATCGACAGGGAAGGACTATGGCTACACCTTC. Its translation: CASKSTGKDYGYTF.

This clone was recorded once. The chain is built from TRBV5-5 and TRBJ2-1, with D possibly matching TRBD2 (6 bases). The V gene lost 0 bases and the J gene lost 7 bases, with 11 bases spanning the gap. The CDR3 contains 14 residues. The germline V gene has CDR1 SGHKS and CDR2 YYEKEE (reference sequence). CDR3 coding DNA: TGTGCCAGCAGCTTGGGAGGGGCGGGAAATGAGCAGTTCTTC. This translates into CASSLGGAGNEQFF.

The J gene is TRBJ2-7, the V gene TRBV7-9; the D call may be TRBD1 or TRBD2 (6 bases each). There are 15 residues in the CDR3. Germline V gene data show CDR1 as SEHNR and CDR2 as FQNEAQ (reference sequence). The ends were cut back, 5 bases at V and 4 bases at J, with 18 bases in the middle. CDR3 residues: CASSPAGHGQYEQYF. CDR3 sequence (DNA): TGTGCCAGCAGCCCTGCGGGACACGGACAATACGAGCAGTACTTC.

The chain employs TRBV28 and TRBJ1-5; D is undetermined. There are 13 residues in the CDR3. Trimming shortened V by 11 bases and J by 0 bases, and 11 bases separated the two germline ends. Germline lookup yields CDR1 MDHEN and CDR2 SYDVKM. CDR3 bases: TGTGCCGCCCGGGAGAATAGCAATCAGCCCCAGCATTTT. It translates to CAARENSNQPQHF.

This clone was recorded once. The chain recombines TRBV28 with TRBJ1-4, with TRBD1 as a possible D gene (6 bases). V lost 6 bases to trimming and J lost 7 bases, with 15 bases between them. The CDR3 runs 14 residues. Germline CDR1 and CDR2: MDHEN and SYDVKM. The CDR3 here is CASSQGGLGEKLFF. CDR3 bases: TGTGCCAGCAGCCAAGGGGGGCTAGGTGAAAAACTGTTTTTT.

The chain uses TRBV4-1 and TRBJ1-4; D ambiguous. The CDR3 is 16 residues long. Between the trimmed V and J ends, which lost 0 bases and 4 bases, there was a span of 12 bases. Per germline, CDR1 MGHRA and CDR2 YSYEKL. The CDR3 nucleotides are TGCGCCAGCAGCCAAGATTCGGCAGCGAGTAATGAAAAACTGTTTTTT. This sequence encodes CASSQDSAASNEKLFF.